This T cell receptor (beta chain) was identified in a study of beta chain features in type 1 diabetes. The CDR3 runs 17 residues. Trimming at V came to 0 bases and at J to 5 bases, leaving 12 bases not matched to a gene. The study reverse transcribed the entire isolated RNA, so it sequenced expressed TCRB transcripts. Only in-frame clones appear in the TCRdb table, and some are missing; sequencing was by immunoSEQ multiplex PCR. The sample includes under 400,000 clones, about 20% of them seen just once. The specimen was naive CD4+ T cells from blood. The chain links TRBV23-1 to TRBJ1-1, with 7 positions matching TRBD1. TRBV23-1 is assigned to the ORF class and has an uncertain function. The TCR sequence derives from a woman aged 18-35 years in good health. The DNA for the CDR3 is TGCGCCAGCAGTCAATCGAGGGGACAGACCGAGGGAACTGAAGCTTTCTTT. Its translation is CASSQSRGQTEGTEAFF.